Below, 14 T cell receptor beta chains from the same sample are listed, as sequenced in a study of blood T cells in healthy people across ages. Next came a second PCR, run for about 6 to 11 cycles, which used a sample-barcoded 5' primer along with a J-beta primer mix. TCRdb ran MiXCR on the 5' RACE reads and lists one entry per CDR3 protein. The data contain approximately 780,000 distinct CDR3 sequences, roughly 26% of them singletons. This sample was also put to use in a study of T cells of mothers and their children.

The sample consisted of blood. The receptor set was obtained from a boy aged 5-17 years in good health.

There are many counts of this clonotype. The chain is built from TRBV12-3 or TRBV12-4 and TRBJ2-5; perhaps TRBD1 as D (6 bases). Trimming removed 6 bases from V and 6 bases from J, with 20 bases in between. This CDR3 is 15 amino acids long. The CDR3 loop reads CASSLALGGEKTQYF. CDR3 coding DNA: TGTGCCAGCAGCCTCGCGTTAGGGGGAGAGAAGACCCAGTACTTC.

This clonotype was observed a few times. This chain uses TRBV5-1 with TRBJ1-4; D is undetermined. Germline V lookup: CDR1 SGHRS, CDR2 YFSETQ. CDR3 size: 14 residues. Trimming took 4 bases from V and 6 from J, leaving 13 bases between them. For the CDR3, the DNA is TGCGCCAGCAGCACGTTTAGTTCGGATGAAAAACTGTTTTTT. This encodes CASSTFSSDEKLFF.

This clonotype was picked up a small number of times. This chain links TRBV6-5 with TRBJ2-2, with 10 bases aligning to TRBD2. Trimming removed 2 bases from V and 6 bases from J; junction bases left unmatched: 9. CDR1 and CDR2 from the germline V gene are MNHEY and SVGAGI. This CDR3 region has 17 residues. DNA of the CDR3: TGTGCCAGCAGTTACCCGGCTAGCGGGGGAAAATCCGGGGAGCTGTTTTTT. This translates into CASSYPASGGKSGELFF.

This clonotype was recorded many times. This chain links TRBV24-1 with TRBJ2-1; the D gene is possibly TRBD1 (6 bases). The CDR3 totals 16 residues. Trimming removed 3 bases from V and 7 bases from J, with 18 bases in between. Germline V gene sequence: CDR1 KGHDR, CDR2 SFDVKD. CDR3 in amino acids: CATSDVRGPGANEQFF. Here the CDR3 DNA reads TGTGCCACCAGTGATGTCAGGGGCCCCGGGGCGAATGAGCAGTTCTTC.

V usage is TRBV4-1 and J usage is TRBJ1-4; D might be TRBD1 (6 bases). Germline CDR1 MGHRA, CDR2 YSYEKL. The CDR3 spans 16 residues. The germline V and J ends were trimmed by 4 bases and 0 bases, with 12 bases remaining between them. CDR3 DNA sequence: TGCGCCAGCAGCCCGAAAGAGGGGGCAACTAATGAAAAACTGTTTTTT. This translates into CASSPKEGATNEKLFF.

This clonotype came up a few times. The J gene is TRBJ1-2, the V gene TRBV4-2, with D unclear. CDR1 is LGHNA and CDR2 is YNFKEQ in the germline V gene. This CDR3 is built from 14 residues. V was clipped by 1 base and J by 8 bases, with 14 bases between them. CDR3: CASSQVDREEGYTF. Written as DNA, the CDR3 is TGTGCCAGCAGCCAAGTGGATCGCGAGGAAGGCTACACCTTC.

The V call is TRBV4-2, the J call TRBJ2-5; D is ambiguous. CDR1 is LGHNA, CDR2 YNFKEQ, per germline. Deletions cut 0 bases from V and 1 base from J, with 9 bases between. The CDR3 totals 15 residues. The CDR3 spells CASSQDRALQETQYF. CDR3 nucleotide sequence: TGTGCCAGCAGCCAAGATCGGGCTCTCCAAGAGACCCAGTACTTC.

The chain recombines TRBV20-1 with TRBJ2-5; D gene unclear. The CDR3 consists of 14 residues. V lost 6 bases and J 2 bases, leaving 16 bases between the germline ends. The V gene's germline CDR1 is DFQATT and CDR2 SNEGSKA (reference sequence). This CDR3 is CSAVGGTEQETQYF. The CDR3, as DNA: TGCAGTGCGGTGGGTGGCACTGAGCAAGAGACCCAGTACTTC.

CDR3 DNA: TGTGCCAGCAGCTTAAGGGTCGATGAGCAGTTCTTC. It encodes CASSLRVDEQFF. The J gene is TRBJ2-1, the V gene TRBV7-3, with D uncertain. This CDR3 comprises 12 residues. Trimming took 1 base from V and 8 from J, leaving 6 bases between them. Germline CDR1 SGHTA, CDR2 FQGTGA.

This chain connects TRBV20-1 to TRBJ2-7; 8 bases are shared with TRBD1. This CDR3 comprises 12 residues. Germline lookup yields CDR1 DFQATT and CDR2 SNEGSKA (reference sequence). V was pared by 6 bases and J by 5 bases, with 6 bases of the junction left unmatched. CDR3 nucleotide sequence: TGCAGTGCCACGACAGGGGTGAACGAGCAGTACTTC. Translation gives CSATTGVNEQYF.

This rearrangement joins TRBV3-1 to TRBJ2-5, with D perhaps matching TRBD1 or TRBD2 (5 bases each). Germline V gene data show CDR1 as LGHDT and CDR2 as YNNKEL (reference sequence). Trimming stripped 2 bases from V and 4 bases from J, with 8 bases between. The CDR3 has 13 amino acids. CDR3 sequence (DNA): TGTGCCAGCAGCCAACGAGGGGCAGAGACCCAGTACTTC. Protein product: CASSQRGAETQYF.

The chain joins TRBV24-1 to TRBJ2-6; TRBD1 is a possible D gene (7 bases). Germline-derived CDR1 and CDR2 are KGHDR and SFDVKD. This CDR3 spans 21 amino acids. Trimming took off 5 bases at V and 0 bases at J, with 25 bases between the two ends. The CDR3 bases are TGTGCCACCAGTGCCACCGCGGGGACAGACCTACACAACTCTGGGGCCAACGTCCTGACTTTC. Its translation is CATSATAGTDLHNSGANVLTF.

The rearrangement links TRBV5-1 to TRBJ1-2; TRBD1 is a possible D gene (6 bases). The V gene lost 4 bases and the J gene lost 8 bases, with 18 bases spanning the gap. The germline CDR1 and CDR2 sequences are SGHRS and YFSETQ. The CDR3 is 14 amino acids. CDR3 loop: CASSLMDSSDGYTF. The CDR3 DNA sequence: TGCGCCAGCAGCCTGATGGACAGCTCGGACGGCTACACCTTC.

This clonotype was detected ten times or more. This chain links TRBV29-1 with TRBJ2-7, with D possibly matching TRBD2 (5 bases). In germline, CDR1 is SQVTM, CDR2 ANQGSEA. The ends were cut back, 3 bases at V and 4 bases at J, with 10 bases in the middle. The CDR3 sequence is 12 residues long. The CDR3 DNA sequence: TGCAGCGTTGAGGGTGGCGGGTACGAGCAGTACTTC. Its protein product is CSVEGGGYEQYF.